Below, 26 T cell receptor beta chains from the same sample are listed, as sequenced in a study of T cells in Graves' hyperthyroidism and ophthalmopathy. Amplified TCR beta CDR3 regions came from RNA transcripts. The study used the HTBI primer set for a first-round RT-PCR of the TCR CDR3. Each CDR3 protein gets one entry after TCRdb re-called the multiplex PCR reads with MiXCR. The sample lists about 360,000 distinct CDR3 sequences; roughly 13% were seen once. The sequencing input was blood. The receptors were gathered from a woman between 18 and 29 years old with Graves' hyperthyroidism.

V gene TRBV11-2 combines with J gene TRBJ2-7; tentative D call: TRBD1 (5 bases). CDR3 length: 13 amino acids. Germline V gene data show CDR1 as SGHAT and CDR2 as FQNNGV. V lost 5 bases, J lost 4 bases, and 12 bases lay in between. The CDR3 loop reads CASSGLREYEQYF. In DNA form, the CDR3 reads TGTGCCAGCAGCGGTCTCAGGGAATACGAGCAGTACTTC. Together with reference TRBV11-2 and TRBJ2-7, the CDR3 gives the full variable domain: EAGVAQSPRYKIIEKRQSVAFWCNPISGHATLYWYQQILGQGPKLLIQFQNNGVVDDSQLPKDRFSAERLKGVDSTLKIQPAKLEDSAVYLCASSGLREYEQYFGPGTRLTVT.

Concerning this clonotype itself: At one end, the junction sequence differs from germline, possibly due to a read error. The gene calls are TRBV12-3 or TRBV12-4 and TRBJ2-2; 11 nucleotides align to TRBD1. The CDR3 has 15 residues. In nucleotides, the CDR3 is TGTGCCGGCAGTTTCGGGACAGGGGGGGCCGGGGAGCTGTTTTTT. It specifies CAGSFGTGGAGELFF.

This chain connects TRBV27 to TRBJ1-6; D unclear. Germline-derived CDR1 and CDR2 are MNHEY and SMNVEV (reference sequence). V dropped 0 bases and J dropped 9 bases, with 12 bases sitting between them. The CDR3 covers 15 residues. The CDR3 DNA sequence: TGTGCCAGCAGTTTATCCCTCCTGGGCGGTTCACCCCTCCACTTT. It translates to CASSLSLLGGSPLHF.

There are many counts of this clonotype. The chain recombines TRBV6-1 with TRBJ2-1; maybe TRBD2 (5 bases). Trimming took off 0 bases at V and 10 bases at J, with 19 bases between the two ends. The CDR3 is 16 amino acids. CDR1 MNHNS and CDR2 SASEGT come from the germline V gene. The DNA of the CDR3 is TGTGCCAGCAGTGAAGCGGCTAGCTCCGCCGTGGACGAGCAGTTCTTC. Its translation: CASSEAASSAVDEQFF.

The genes are TRBV6-2 or TRBV6-3 and TRBJ2-2, with TRBD1 matching 8 bases. Germline-derived CDR1 and CDR2 are MNHEY and SVGEGT. V lost 6 bases, J lost 1 base, and 7 bases stayed unmatched. This CDR3 has 16 amino acids. CDR3 sequence: CASRIQGGENTGELFF. In DNA, the CDR3 is TGTGCCAGCAGAATACAGGGGGGTGAGAACACCGGGGAGCTGTTTTTT.

This clonotype was picked up many times. The V and J genes are TRBV28 and TRBJ2-5; D gene uncertain. CDR3 length: 15 residues. Between the trimmed V and J ends, which lost 3 bases and 5 bases, there was a span of 16 bases. Germline CDR1 and CDR2: MDHEN and SYDVKM. CDR3 protein: CASSFWLPPSETQYF. The CDR3 DNA sequence: TGTGCCAGCAGTTTCTGGCTACCCCCGAGCGAGACCCAGTACTTC.

This clonotype was observed at least ten times. V is TRBV2 and J is TRBJ2-7, with 9 bases aligning to TRBD2. From germline, CDR1 is SNHLY and CDR2 FYNNEI. Unmatched junction bases numbered 3, after V lost 4 bases and J lost 2 bases. This CDR3 is 14 amino acids long. As DNA, the CDR3 is TGTGCCAGCAGTGGAGGCGGGGGGGCCTACGAGCAGTACTTC. Protein: CASSGGGGAYEQYF. Full variable domain (outside the CDR3, taken from reference TRBV2 and TRBJ2-7): EPEVTQTPSHQVTQMGQEVILRCVPISNHLYFYWYRQILGQKVEFLVSFYNNEISEKSEIFDDQFSVERPDGSNFTLKIRSTKLEDSAMYFCASSGGGGAYEQYFGPGTRLTVT.

This chain joins TRBV28 and TRBJ1-3, with 7 bases matching TRBD1. J gave up 4 bases and V 4 bases, and 7 bases lay outside the gene matches. Germline assignment: CDR1 MDHEN and CDR2 SYDVKM. The CDR3 is 15 residues long. CDR3 nucleotide sequence: TGTGCCAGCAGTTATTACAGGGGTAACGGAAACACCATATATTTT. It yields the protein CASSYYRGNGNTIYF.

This clonotype occurred many times. The chain carries TRBV7-2 and TRBJ2-2, with D uncertain. V lost 5 bases, J lost 6 bases, and 16 bases lay in between. The germline CDR1 and CDR2 sequences are SGHTA and FQGNSA. This CDR3 has 15 amino acids. CDR3 loop: CASSPYHPGAGELFF. CDR3 coding DNA: TGTGCCAGCAGCCCGTATCACCCCGGTGCCGGGGAGCTGTTTTTT. The variable domain in full, with the rest retrieved from reference TRBV7-2 and TRBJ2-2, is GAGVSQSPSNKVTEKGKDVELRCDPISGHTALYWYRQSLGQGLEFLIYFQGNSAPDKSGLPSDRFSAERTGGSVSTLTIQRTQQEDSAVYLCASSPYHPGAGELFFGEGSRLTVL.

This clonotype occurred many times. The V and J genes are TRBV6-5 and TRBJ1-1, with TRBD1 as a possible D gene (5 bases). CDR1 and CDR2 (germline): MNHEY, SVGAGI. Trimming stripped 2 bases from V and 1 base from J, with 11 bases between. CDR3 length: 15 amino acids. Here the CDR3 reads CASSYDVGGNTEAFF. Written as DNA, the CDR3 is TGTGCCAGCAGTTACGATGTCGGGGGGAACACTGAAGCTTTCTTT.

The chain carries TRBV20-1 and TRBJ1-4; perhaps TRBD1 as D (6 bases). CDR3 length equals 12 residues. Trimming cost V 3 bases and J 8 bases, with 10 bases left between them. Germline CDR1 and CDR2: DFQATT and SNEGSKA (reference sequence). CDR3 coding DNA: TGCAGTGCTAGGGCGGGGACAGAAAAACTGTTTTTT. Its translation: CSARAGTEKLFF.

This clonotype was detected many times. The chain couples TRBV6-2 or TRBV6-3 to TRBJ2-1; D possibly matches TRBD1 or TRBD2 (6 bases each). The V end was cut by 0 bases, the J end by 9 bases, with 18 bases between. Germline V gene sequence: CDR1 MNHEY, CDR2 SVGEGT. The CDR3 totals 16 residues. The DNA for the CDR3 is TGTGCCAGCAGTTACTCGAGGGGAGGAGGGGGGAGTGAGCAGTTCTTC. Amino acids: CASSYSRGGGGSEQFF.

This clonotype occurred many times. The V and J genes are TRBV18 and TRBJ2-7; D gene ambiguous. V lost 3 bases and J lost 1, with 7 bases in between. The CDR3 runs 13 residues. Germline CDR1 is KGHSH and CDR2 is LQKENI. The CDR3 bases are TGTGCCAGCTCACCTGACGGTTCCTACGAGCAGTACTTC. Translation gives CASSPDGSYEQYF.

The chain recombines TRBV7-2 with TRBJ1-5; D is perhaps TRBD1 (5 bases). Trimming removed 5 bases at V and 9 bases at J, with 17 bases between. This CDR3 is 14 amino acids long. Germline V lookup: CDR1 SGHTA, CDR2 FQGNSA. CDR3 DNA: TGTGCCAGCAGCCCGGGGGGGGGTGCGGGGCCCCAGCATTTT. Its translation is CASSPGGGAGPQHF.

The genes are TRBV19 and TRBJ1-4, with D unresolved. V lost 8 bases and J 4 bases, leaving 11 bases between the germline ends. Germline assignment: CDR1 LNHDA and CDR2 SQIVND (reference sequence). The CDR3 totals 13 residues. CDR3 residues: CASSTVINEKLFF. DNA for the CDR3: TGTGCCAGTTCGACGGTTATTAATGAAAAACTGTTTTTT.

In its sample, this clonotype was seen many times. This chain's CDR3 is CATSDYRGRTDTQYF. The CDR3 DNA sequence: TGTGCCACCAGCGATTACAGGGGGCGGACAGATACGCAGTATTTT. The chain couples TRBV15 to TRBJ2-3, with 9 bases that match TRBD1. The CDR3 totals 15 residues. The V and J ends lost 5 bases and 3 bases, in that order; junction bases with no gene match: 6. Per the germline V gene, CDR1 is LNHNV and CDR2 is YYDKDF (reference sequence).

Ten or more counts support this clonotype. This chain joins TRBV28 and TRBJ2-2; no definite D call. The V end was cut by 3 bases, the J end by 8 bases, with 13 bases between. There are 14 residues in the CDR3. The germline V gene encodes CDR1 MDHEN and CDR2 SYDVKM. The CDR3, as DNA: TGTGCCAGCAGTTTCGACACCCCAGAGGGGGAGCTGTTTTTT. Translation: CASSFDTPEGELFF.

In this sample, this clonotype turned up many times. Here the CDR3 reads CASSGQGGNTGELFF. The CDR3 bases are TGTGCCAGCAGTGGACAGGGTGGGAACACCGGGGAGCTGTTTTTT. The V gene is TRBV28, the J gene TRBJ2-2, with 8 nucleotides matching TRBD1. V dropped 5 bases and J dropped 1; count of bases not matched to a gene: 3. Germline-derived CDR1 and CDR2 are MDHEN and SYDVKM. The CDR3 has 15 residues.

The gene calls are TRBV2 and TRBJ1-5; a weak D match, TRBD1 (5 bases). Trimming stripped 6 bases from V and 7 bases from J, with 19 bases between. There are 15 residues in the CDR3. Per germline, CDR1 SNHLY and CDR2 FYNNEI. The CDR3 loop is CASRGAFQGGQPQHF. CDR3 DNA sequence: TGTGCCAGCAGGGGTGCTTTCCAGGGTGGCCAGCCCCAGCATTTT. Full variable domain (rest looked up from reference TRBV2 and TRBJ1-5): EPEVTQTPSHQVTQMGQEVILRCVPISNHLYFYWYRQILGQKVEFLVSFYNNEISEKSEIFDDQFSVERPDGSNFTLKIRSTKLEDSAMYFCASRGAFQGGQPQHFGDGTRLSIL.

This clonotype has ten or more counts. This chain connects TRBV28 to TRBJ1-6; weak D call: TRBD1 (6 bases). The CDR3 consists of 15 residues. The V end lost 5 bases, the J end lost 8 bases, and 16 bases lay between the germline ends. Germline CDR1 MDHEN, CDR2 SYDVKM. The CDR3 sequence: CASSPSTGTYSPLHF. CDR3 DNA: TGTGCCAGCAGTCCCTCGACAGGCACCTATTCACCCCTCCACTTT.

This clonotype was recorded at least ten times. The rearrangement uses TRBV7-2 and TRBJ1-2, with D hard to call. The CDR3 consists of 13 residues. V dropped 3 bases and J dropped 2 bases, with 7 bases sitting between them. CDR1 and CDR2 (germline): SGHTA, FQGNSA. The DNA for the CDR3 is TGTGCCAGCAGCTTCTATATAAACTATGGCTACACCTTC. It translates to CASSFYINYGYTF.

This clonotype was recorded at least ten times. The chain uses TRBV27 and TRBJ1-1; 7 nucleotides line up with TRBD1. Germline trimming cut 5 bases from V and 1 base from J; bases unmatched to any gene: 4. CDR3 length: 14 residues. The germline CDR1 and CDR2 sequences are MNHEY and SMNVEV (reference sequence). The CDR3 is CASSPGTANTEAFF. The CDR3 region has the DNA TGTGCCAGCAGTCCCGGGACAGCGAACACTGAAGCTTTCTTT.

Concerning this clonotype itself: A junction boundary mismatches the germline segment, possibly from a read error. This chain joins TRBV7-7 and TRBJ2-2; D is ambiguous. This CDR3 is built from 15 residues. Germline CDR1 is SSHAT and CDR2 is FNYEAQ (reference sequence). The CDR3 nucleotides read TGTGCTAGCAGCCCAAGCCCCTTTGTGGTCGGGGAGCTGTTTTTT. Its protein is CASSPSPFVVGELFF.

The sample holds many counts of this clonotype. The V gene is TRBV5-5, the J gene TRBJ2-5, with 12 bases that match TRBD2. Germline V gives CDR1 SGHKS, CDR2 YYEKEE (reference sequence). The CDR3 length is 19 residues. Trimming at V came to 0 bases and at J to 5 bases, leaving 14 bases not matched to a gene. CDR3 nucleotide sequence: TGTGCCAGCAGCTTGGGAGCACCACGACTAGCGGGAGATGCGGAGACCCAGTACTTC. It translates to CASSLGAPRLAGDAETQYF.

The chain has TRBV14 and TRBJ1-1; D is perhaps TRBD1 (5 bases). The CDR3 sequence is 13 residues long. Trimming left V 4 bases short and J 4 bases short, with 10 bases between. Germline V gene sequence: CDR1 SGHDN, CDR2 FVKESK. As DNA, the CDR3 is TGTGCCAGCAGCCTCGGGGGGTTCACTGAAGCTTTCTTT. Translated, it gives CASSLGGFTEAFF.

This clonotype was counted ten times or more. The chain joins TRBV7-2 to TRBJ2-1; 12 bases fit TRBD2. Germline V gene data show CDR1 as SGHTA and CDR2 as FQGNSA. J lost 7 bases, V lost 3 bases, and 1 base had no gene match. The CDR3 has 14 amino acids. The CDR3 DNA is TGTGCCAGCAGCTTCCTAGCGGGAGGGAATGAGCAGTTCTTC. Translating it yields CASSFLAGGNEQFF.